This entry describes one T cell receptor beta chain. V lost 5 bases to trimming and J lost 6 bases; unmatched junction nucleotides: 6. CDR1 SEHNR and CDR2 FQNEAQ come from the germline V gene (reference sequence). There are 15 residues in the CDR3. The sample belongs to a study of blood T cells in healthy people across ages. Sample-barcoded 5' priming and a J-beta primer mix drove a second PCR of about 6 to 12 cycles. All cDNA molecules were each tagged by a template-switch adaptor with 12 random nucleotides. TCRdb reanalysed the 5' RACE reads using MiXCR and keeps one entry per CDR3 protein. Here the sample spans approximately 760,000 distinct CDR3 sequences, 20% to 25% being singletons. These data were likewise used in another study, on T cells of mothers and their children. From that study: Slightly higher overlap, not significant, was seen in related mother-child pairs than in unrelated pairs.

The rearrangement joins TRBV7-9 to TRBJ2-3; 12 bases match TRBD2. Source material: blood. The receptor comes from a boy between 10 and 17 years old in good health. CDR3 DNA: TGTGCCAGCAGCGGAACTAGCGGGGGGTCCGATACGCAGTATTTT. It translates to CASSGTSGGSDTQYF.